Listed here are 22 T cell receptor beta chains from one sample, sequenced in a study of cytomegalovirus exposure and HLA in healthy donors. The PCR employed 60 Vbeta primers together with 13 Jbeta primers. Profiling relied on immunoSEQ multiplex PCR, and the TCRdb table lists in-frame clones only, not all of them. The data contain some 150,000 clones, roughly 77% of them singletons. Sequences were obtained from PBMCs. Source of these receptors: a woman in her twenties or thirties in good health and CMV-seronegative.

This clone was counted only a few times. The CDR3 region has the DNA TGTGCCTGGAGTTTCTGGGCTGGCGGAAACACCATATATTTT. Its protein product is CAWSFWAGGNTIYF. The chain couples TRBV30 to TRBJ1-3, with no clear D. This CDR3 has 14 amino acids. Per germline, CDR1 GTSNPN and CDR2 SVGIG (reference sequence). Between the trimmed V and J ends, which lost 2 bases and 4 bases, there was a span of 12 bases.

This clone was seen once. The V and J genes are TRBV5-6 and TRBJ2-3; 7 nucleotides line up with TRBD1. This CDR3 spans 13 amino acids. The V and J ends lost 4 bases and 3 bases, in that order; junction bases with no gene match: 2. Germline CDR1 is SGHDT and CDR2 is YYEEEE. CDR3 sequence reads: CASSGTVTDTQYF. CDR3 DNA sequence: TGTGCCAGCAGCGGGACAGTTACAGATACGCAGTATTTT.

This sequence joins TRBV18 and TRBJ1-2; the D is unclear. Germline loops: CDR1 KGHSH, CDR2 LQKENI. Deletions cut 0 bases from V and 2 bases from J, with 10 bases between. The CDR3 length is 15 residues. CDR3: CASSPPFPGNYGYTF. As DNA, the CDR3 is TGTGCCAGCTCACCACCTTTCCCCGGGAACTATGGCTACACCTTC.

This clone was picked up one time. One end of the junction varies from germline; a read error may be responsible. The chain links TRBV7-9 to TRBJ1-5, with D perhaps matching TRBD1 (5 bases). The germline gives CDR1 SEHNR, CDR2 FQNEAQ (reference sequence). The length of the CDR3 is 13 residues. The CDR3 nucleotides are TGTTCCAGCAGCCCGGGGGGGTATCAGCCCCAGCATTTT. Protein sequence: CSSSPGGYQPQHF.

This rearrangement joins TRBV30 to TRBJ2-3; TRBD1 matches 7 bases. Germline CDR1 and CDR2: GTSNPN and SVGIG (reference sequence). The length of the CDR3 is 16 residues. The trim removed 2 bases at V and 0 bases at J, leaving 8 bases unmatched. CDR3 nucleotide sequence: TGTGCCTGGAGTTTCGGGGACAGTTCTAGCACAGATACGCAGTATTTT. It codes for CAWSFGDSSSTDTQYF.

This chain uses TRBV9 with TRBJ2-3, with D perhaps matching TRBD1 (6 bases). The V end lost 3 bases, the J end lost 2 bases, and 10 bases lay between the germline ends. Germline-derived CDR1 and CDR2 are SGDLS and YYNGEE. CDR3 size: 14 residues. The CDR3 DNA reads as TGTGCCAGCAGCGCGGACAGCATCACAGATACGCAGTATTTT. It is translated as CASSADSITDTQYF.

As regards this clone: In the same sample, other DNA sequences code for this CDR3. The CDR3, as DNA: TGTGCCAGCAGTCCAGCGGGAGGGCTCTACAATGAGCAGTTCTTC. Protein product: CASSPAGGLYNEQFF. This sequence joins TRBV6-4 and TRBJ2-1; 10 bases align to TRBD2. CDR1 and CDR2 (germline): MRHNA, SNTAGT. The CDR3 covers 15 residues. V was pared by 5 bases and J by 3 bases, with 4 bases of the junction left unmatched.

In nucleotides, the CDR3 is TGCAGCGTCGTCCGGGACACCTCTGAAGCTTTCTTT. This gives the protein CSVVRDTSEAFF. V gene TRBV29-1 combines with J gene TRBJ1-1; possible D gene TRBD1, 6 bases. V was cut by 6 bases and J by 6 bases, with 14 bases left in between. In germline, CDR1 is SQVTM, CDR2 ANQGSEA. The CDR3 length is 12 residues.

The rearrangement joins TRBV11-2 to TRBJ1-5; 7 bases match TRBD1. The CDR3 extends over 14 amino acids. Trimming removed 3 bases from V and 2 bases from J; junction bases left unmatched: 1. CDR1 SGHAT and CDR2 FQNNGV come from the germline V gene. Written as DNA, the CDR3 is TGTGCCAGCAGCTTCACAGGGGGCAATCAGCCCCAGCATTTT. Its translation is CASSFTGGNQPQHF.

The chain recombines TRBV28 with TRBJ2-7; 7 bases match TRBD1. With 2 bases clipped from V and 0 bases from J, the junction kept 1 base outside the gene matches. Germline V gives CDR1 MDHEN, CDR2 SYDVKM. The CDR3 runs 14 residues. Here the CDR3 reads CASSLGTASYEQYV. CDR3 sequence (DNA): TGTGCCAGCAGTTTAGGGACAGCCTCCTACGAGCAGTACGTC.

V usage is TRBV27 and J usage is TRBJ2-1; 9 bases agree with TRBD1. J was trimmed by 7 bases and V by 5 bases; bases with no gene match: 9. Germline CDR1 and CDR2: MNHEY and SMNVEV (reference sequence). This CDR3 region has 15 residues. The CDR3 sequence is CASSQGTGTRNEQFF. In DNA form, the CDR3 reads TGTGCCAGCAGTCAGGGGACAGGGACGAGGAATGAGCAGTTCTTC.

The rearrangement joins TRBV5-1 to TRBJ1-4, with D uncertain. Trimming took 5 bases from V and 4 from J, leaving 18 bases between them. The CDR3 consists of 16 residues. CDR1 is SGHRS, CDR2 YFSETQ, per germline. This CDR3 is CASSDPEGQFNEKLFF. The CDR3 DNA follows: TGCGCCAGCAGTGATCCGGAGGGTCAATTTAATGAAAAACTGTTTTTT.

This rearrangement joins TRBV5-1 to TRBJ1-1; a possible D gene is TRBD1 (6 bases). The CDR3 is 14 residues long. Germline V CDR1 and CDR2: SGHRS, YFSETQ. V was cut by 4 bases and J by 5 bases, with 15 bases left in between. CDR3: CASSAQGSRTEAFF. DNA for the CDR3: TGCGCCAGCAGCGCACAGGGTTCGCGTACTGAAGCTTTCTTT.

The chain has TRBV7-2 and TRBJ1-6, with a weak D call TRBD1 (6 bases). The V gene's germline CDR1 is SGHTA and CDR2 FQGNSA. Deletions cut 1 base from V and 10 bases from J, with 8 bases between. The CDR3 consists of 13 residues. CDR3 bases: TGTGCCAGCAGCTTAGGACAGGAATCACCCCTCCACTTT. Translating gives CASSLGQESPLHF.

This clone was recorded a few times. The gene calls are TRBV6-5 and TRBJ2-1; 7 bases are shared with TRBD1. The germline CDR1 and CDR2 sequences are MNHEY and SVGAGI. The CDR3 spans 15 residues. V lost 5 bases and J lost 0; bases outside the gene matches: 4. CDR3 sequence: CASSVSGGSYNEQFF. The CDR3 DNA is TGTGCCAGCAGTGTGTCAGGGGGCTCCTACAATGAGCAGTTCTTC.

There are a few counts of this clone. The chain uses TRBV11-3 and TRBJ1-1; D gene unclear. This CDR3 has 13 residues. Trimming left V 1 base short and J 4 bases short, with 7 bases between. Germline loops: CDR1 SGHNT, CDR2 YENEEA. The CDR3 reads CASSLASGTEAFF. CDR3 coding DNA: TGTGCCAGCAGCTTAGCGAGCGGCACTGAAGCTTTCTTT. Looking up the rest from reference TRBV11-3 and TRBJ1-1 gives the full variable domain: EAGVVQSPRYKIIEKKQPVAFWCNPISGHNTLYWYLQNLGQGPELLIRYENEEAVDDSQLPKDRFSAERLKGVDSTLKIQPAELGDSAVYLCASSLASGTEAFFGQGTRLTVV.

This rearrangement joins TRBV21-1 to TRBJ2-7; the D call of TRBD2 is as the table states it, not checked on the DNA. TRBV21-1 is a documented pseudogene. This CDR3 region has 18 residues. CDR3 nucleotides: TGTGCCAGCAGCACAGCCGGGACTAGCTTACAGAACCTGTGGGAGCAGTACGTC. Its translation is CASSTAGTSLQNLWEQYV.

CDR3 coding DNA: TGTGCCAGCGGACAGGGACAAGAGACCCAGTACTTC. This encodes CASGQGQETQYF. The chain recombines TRBV27 with TRBJ2-5, with 8 positions matching TRBD1. The CDR3 covers 12 residues. Per the germline V gene, CDR1 is MNHEY and CDR2 is SMNVEV (reference sequence). V lost 8 bases to trimming and J lost 2 bases; unmatched junction nucleotides: 1.

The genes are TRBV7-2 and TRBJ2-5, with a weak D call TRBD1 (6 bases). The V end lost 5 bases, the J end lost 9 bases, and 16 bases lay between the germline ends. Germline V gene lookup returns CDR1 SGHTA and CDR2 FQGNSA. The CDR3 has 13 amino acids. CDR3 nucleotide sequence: TGTGCCAGCAGCATCGGGACACGGGCACCCCAGTACTTC. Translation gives CASSIGTRAPQYF.

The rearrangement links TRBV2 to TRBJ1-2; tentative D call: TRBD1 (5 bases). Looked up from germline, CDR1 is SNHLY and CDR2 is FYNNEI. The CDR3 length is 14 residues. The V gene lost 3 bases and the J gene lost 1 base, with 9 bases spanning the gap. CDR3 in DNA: TGTGCCAGCAGTGATCAGGGCCTTAACTATGGCTACACCTTC. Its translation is CASSDQGLNYGYTF.

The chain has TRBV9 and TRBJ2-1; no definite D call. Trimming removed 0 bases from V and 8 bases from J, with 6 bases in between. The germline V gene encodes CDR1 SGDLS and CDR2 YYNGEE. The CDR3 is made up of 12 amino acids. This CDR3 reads CASSVGLDEQFF. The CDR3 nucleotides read TGTGCCAGCAGCGTAGGGCTAGATGAGCAGTTCTTC.

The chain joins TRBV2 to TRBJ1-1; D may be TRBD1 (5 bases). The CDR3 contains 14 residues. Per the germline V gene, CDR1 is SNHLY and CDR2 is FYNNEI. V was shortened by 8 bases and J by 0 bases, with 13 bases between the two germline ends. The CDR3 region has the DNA TGTGCCAGCGCCCGACAGTTAATGAACACTGAAGCTTTCTTT. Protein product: CASARQLMNTEAFF.